A single sample gave rise to the 24 T cell receptor beta chains below, sequenced in a study of shared clonotypes between healthy human individuals. Some clones are missing from TCRdb's copy, which holds only in-frame ones; the method was immunoSEQ multiplex PCR. The table has some 240,000 clones, 65% seen once. The specimen sequenced was memory CD4+ T cells sorted from blood. As for subset: CD45RA-negative fraction. These receptors were obtained from a man between 25 and 39 years old in good health.

The V gene is TRBV11-2, the J gene TRBJ1-2; D unresolved. V lost 5 bases to trimming and J lost 4 bases, with 11 bases between them. The CDR3 covers 13 residues. In germline, CDR1 is SGHAT, CDR2 FQNNGV. CDR3 protein: CASSHSPVYGYTF. As DNA, the CDR3 is TGTGCCAGCAGCCATAGCCCTGTCTATGGCTACACCTTC.

This chain connects TRBV19 to TRBJ2-2; either TRBD1 or TRBD2 may fit D (5 bases each). V shed 4 bases and J shed 0 bases, with 12 bases lying between them. CDR3 size: 16 residues. Looked up from germline, CDR1 is LNHDA and CDR2 is SQIVND (reference sequence). The CDR3 here is CASSKGTGPNTGELFF. The CDR3 bases are TGTGCCAGTAGTAAAGGCACGGGGCCGAACACCGGGGAGCTGTTTTTT.

This chain joins TRBV5-4 and TRBJ2-3; D is perhaps TRBD2 (7 bases). The length of the CDR3 is 15 residues. The V gene's germline CDR1 is SGHNT and CDR2 YYREEE (reference sequence). V was cut by 0 bases and J by 3 bases, with 11 bases left in between. The CDR3 reads CASSLGGGSTDTQYF. The DNA of the CDR3 is TGTGCCAGCAGCTTGGGGGGGGGCTCGACAGATACGCAGTATTTT. The complete variable domain, with remaining parts taken from reference TRBV5-4 and TRBJ2-3, reads ETGVTQSPTHLIKTRGQQVTLRCSSQSGHNTVSWYQQALGQGPQFIFQYYREEENGRGNFPPRFSGLQFPNYSSELNVNALELDDSALYLCASSLGGGSTDTQYFGPGTRLTVL.

This chain connects TRBV5-8 to TRBJ1-4; unclear D gene. Germline V gene sequence: CDR1 SGHTS, CDR2 YDEGEE. Trimming pared 1 base from V and 2 bases from J, leaving 3 bases between. The CDR3 covers 13 residues. The DNA of the CDR3 is TGTGCCAGCAGCTTGTTCACTAATGAAAAACTGTTTTTT. Translating it yields CASSLFTNEKLFF.

The CDR3 DNA reads as TGTGCCAGCTCACCACGAGGAGGTACAGATACGCAGTATTTT. Its protein is CASSPRGGTDTQYF. This rearrangement joins TRBV18 to TRBJ2-3, with D possibly matching TRBD2 (5 bases). The CDR3 consists of 14 residues. V shed 1 base and J shed 3 bases, with 8 bases lying between them. Germline CDR1 reads KGHSH; CDR2 reads LQKENI.

This sequence joins TRBV5-1 and TRBJ2-2; tentative D call: TRBD1 (5 bases). Trimming stripped 4 bases from V and 0 bases from J, with 10 bases between. The CDR3 has 15 amino acids. Germline V gene lookup returns CDR1 SGHRS and CDR2 YFSETQ. This CDR3 is CASSQRQPNTGELFF. The CDR3 DNA is TGCGCCAGCAGCCAAAGACAGCCGAACACCGGGGAGCTGTTTTTT.

As regards this clone: This specimen includes other DNA sequences encoding the same CDR3. The chain carries TRBV5-4 and TRBJ2-2, with 7 bases matching TRBD2. CDR1 SGHNT and CDR2 YYREEE come from the germline V gene (reference sequence). The CDR3 is 15 amino acids. J gave up 0 bases and V 2 bases, and 1 base lay outside the gene matches. The CDR3 here is CASSLGLANTGELFF. The DNA for the CDR3 is TGTGCCAGCAGCTTAGGACTAGCGAACACCGGGGAGCTGTTTTTT.

V is TRBV15 and J is TRBJ1-5; D is perhaps TRBD1 (5 bases). Germline V gives CDR1 LNHNV, CDR2 YYDKDF (reference sequence). CDR3 length: 16 residues. V dropped 1 base and J dropped 0 bases, with 10 bases sitting between them. CDR3 DNA sequence: TGTGCCACCAGCAGAGCAGGGCCCCATAGCAATCAGCCCCAGCATTTT. This encodes CATSRAGPHSNQPQHF.

The gene calls are TRBV28 and TRBJ2-2; D gene unclear. CDR1 is MDHEN, CDR2 SYDVKM, per germline. The CDR3 extends over 14 amino acids. Trimming removed 6 bases from V and 3 bases from J, with 11 bases in between. CDR3 amino acids: CASRRAGYTGELFF. CDR3 DNA: TGTGCCAGCAGGCGAGCCGGGTACACCGGGGAGCTGTTTTTT.

V and J are TRBV1 and TRBJ1-1; the DNA was not used to check the table's D call, TRBD1. TRBV1 counts as a pseudogene. The CDR3 totals 15 residues. The CDR3 DNA reads as TGCACCAGCAGCCAAGGCGACAGGGAGAACACTGAAGCTTTCTTT. Translated, it gives CTSSQGDRENTEAFF.

CDR3 bases: TGTGCCAGCAACCGACAGGGGGTCGGGGAAAAACTGTTTTTT. Its translation: CASNRQGVGEKLFF. This sequence joins TRBV6-6 and TRBJ1-4; 9 bases fit TRBD1. Per the germline V gene, CDR1 is MNHNY and CDR2 is SVGAGI (reference sequence). Unmatched junction bases numbered 8, after V lost 7 bases and J lost 8 bases. The CDR3 is made up of 14 amino acids.

The chain carries TRBV18 and TRBJ1-1, with a weak D call TRBD1 (6 bases). Trimming removed 5 bases at V and 4 bases at J, with 14 bases between. The V gene's germline CDR1 is KGHSH and CDR2 LQKENI. CDR3 length: 14 residues. CDR3 in amino acids: CASSTTDRSTEAFF. CDR3 bases: TGTGCCAGCTCAACTACGGACAGATCCACTGAAGCTTTCTTT.

The V and J genes are TRBV5-1 and TRBJ2-7; 12 bases line up with TRBD2. From germline, CDR1 is SGHRS and CDR2 YFSETQ. J was trimmed by 4 bases and V by 2 bases; bases with no gene match: 7. This CDR3 has 16 amino acids. The CDR3: CASSFASGRAGYEQYF. The CDR3 nucleotides read TGCGCCAGCAGCTTCGCTAGCGGGAGGGCCGGATACGAGCAGTACTTC.

This chain uses TRBV5-1 with TRBJ2-1; 10 nucleotides match TRBD2. Germline V gene lookup returns CDR1 SGHRS and CDR2 YFSETQ. This CDR3 spans 13 amino acids. Trimming at V came to 2 bases and at J to 14 bases, leaving 7 bases not matched to a gene. The CDR3 DNA follows: TGCGCCAGCAGCTTCCTAGCGGGAGCGTCAGAGTTCTTC. Translation gives CASSFLAGASEFF.

This clone has more than one count but fewer than ten. The chain joins TRBV5-1 to TRBJ2-5; the D gene is possibly TRBD2 (7 bases). Germline V lookup: CDR1 SGHRS, CDR2 YFSETQ. This CDR3 spans 17 amino acids. V lost 0 bases to trimming and J lost 2 bases, with 17 bases between them. CDR3 coding DNA: TGCGCCAGCAGCTTGGCCGGCCGGGGGGCTGGGCAAGAGACCCAGTACTTC. This translates into CASSLAGRGAGQETQYF. Full variable domain (outside the CDR3, taken from reference TRBV5-1 and TRBJ2-5): KAGVTQTPRYLIKTRGQQVTLSCSPISGHRSVSWYQQTPGQGLQFLFEYFSETQRNKGNFPGRFSGRQFSNSRSEMNVSTLELGDSALYLCASSLAGRGAGQETQYFGPGTRLLVL.

The chain uses TRBV25-1 and TRBJ2-5, with a weak D call TRBD2 (5 bases). The CDR3 is 13 residues long. Trimming cost V 3 bases and J 5 bases, with 10 bases left between them. Germline V gene data show CDR1 as MGHDK and CDR2 as SYGVNS. The CDR3, as DNA: TGTGCCAGCAGTGACGGGGTCCTGGAGACCCAGTACTTC. Its protein is CASSDGVLETQYF. Combining the CDR3 with reference TRBV25-1 and TRBJ2-5 gives the whole variable domain EADIYQTPRYLVIGTGKKITLECSQTMGHDKMYWYQQDPGMELHLIHYSYGVNSTEKGDLSSESTVSRIRTEHFPLTLESARPSHTSQYLCASSDGVLETQYFGPGTRLLVL.

The chain links TRBV21-1 to TRBJ2-2; the DNA was not compared with TRBD2, the D call given in the table. TRBV21-1 is described as a pseudogene. This CDR3 is built from 17 residues. The CDR3, as DNA: TGTGCCAGCAGCAAAGCGATAGCCCGCATTAACACCGGGGAGCTGTTTTTT. Translating gives CASSKAIARINTGELFF.

CDR3 protein: CASSQDSNDSGNTIYF. Here the CDR3 DNA reads TGTGCCAGCAGCCAAGATTCAAATGACTCTGGAAACACCATATATTTT. The chain couples TRBV4-2 to TRBJ1-3; D unresolved. V was clipped by 0 bases and J by 0 bases, with 9 bases between them. Germline CDR1 reads LGHNA; CDR2 reads YNFKEQ. The CDR3 contains 16 residues.

The gene calls are TRBV5-5 and TRBJ2-2; TRBD2 aligns across 7 bases. The V gene's germline CDR1 is SGHKS and CDR2 YYEKEE (reference sequence). The ends lost 4 bases at V and 7 bases at J; junction bases unmatched: 13. The CDR3 spans 16 residues. CDR3 sequence (DNA): TGTGCCAGCAGCGTGCTACTAGCGAGGTTAGGCGGGGAGCTGTTTTTT. Translating it yields CASSVLLARLGGELFF.

The V and J genes are TRBV27 and TRBJ2-3; D possibly matches TRBD1 or TRBD2 (6 bases each). Germline V gene sequence: CDR1 MNHEY, CDR2 SMNVEV (reference sequence). The CDR3 is 16 amino acids. The V and J ends lost 3 bases and 3 bases respectively, with 16 bases between them. Written as DNA, the CDR3 is TGTGCCAGCAGTTTCAGTGGAGGGGACAAAACAGATACGCAGTATTTT. It encodes CASSFSGGDKTDTQYF.

V usage is TRBV28 and J usage is TRBJ2-1, with D perhaps matching TRBD1 or TRBD2 (5 bases each). The V gene lost 5 bases and the J gene lost 6 bases, with 14 bases spanning the gap. The CDR3 has 14 residues. The germline V gene has CDR1 MDHEN and CDR2 SYDVKM. The CDR3 here is CASSLTGTLNEQFF. The CDR3 nucleotides read TGTGCCAGCAGTCTCACCGGGACCCTCAATGAGCAGTTCTTC.

This chain links TRBV7-9 with TRBJ2-1; 13 bases match TRBD2. The CDR3 is 15 residues long. Losses at the gene ends were 5 bases for V and 8 bases for J; bases not matched to a gene: 6. CDR1 is SEHNR, CDR2 FQNEAQ, per germline (reference sequence). The chain's CDR3 is CASSPGLAGDDEQFF. The CDR3 DNA sequence: TGTGCCAGCAGCCCCGGACTAGCGGGAGACGATGAGCAGTTCTTC.

This clone came up many times. The rearrangement uses TRBV11-2 and TRBJ2-1; D unresolved. The CDR3 runs to 11 residues. The V gene lost 2 bases and the J gene lost 9 bases, with 5 bases spanning the gap. CDR1 is SGHAT and CDR2 is FQNNGV in the germline V gene. The CDR3 DNA reads as TGTGCCAGCAGCTTAATGGGTGAGCAGTTCTTC. Its protein product is CASSLMGEQFF.

The rearrangement links TRBV4-2 to TRBJ2-7; 10 nucleotides match TRBD2. The CDR3 covers 16 residues. The germline V gene encodes CDR1 LGHNA and CDR2 YNFKEQ. J lost 7 bases, V lost 4 bases, and 13 bases had no gene match. The CDR3 loop reads CASSPGGASGSREQYF. CDR3 coding DNA: TGTGCCAGCAGCCCCGGGGGGGCTAGCGGGAGCAGGGAGCAGTACTTC.